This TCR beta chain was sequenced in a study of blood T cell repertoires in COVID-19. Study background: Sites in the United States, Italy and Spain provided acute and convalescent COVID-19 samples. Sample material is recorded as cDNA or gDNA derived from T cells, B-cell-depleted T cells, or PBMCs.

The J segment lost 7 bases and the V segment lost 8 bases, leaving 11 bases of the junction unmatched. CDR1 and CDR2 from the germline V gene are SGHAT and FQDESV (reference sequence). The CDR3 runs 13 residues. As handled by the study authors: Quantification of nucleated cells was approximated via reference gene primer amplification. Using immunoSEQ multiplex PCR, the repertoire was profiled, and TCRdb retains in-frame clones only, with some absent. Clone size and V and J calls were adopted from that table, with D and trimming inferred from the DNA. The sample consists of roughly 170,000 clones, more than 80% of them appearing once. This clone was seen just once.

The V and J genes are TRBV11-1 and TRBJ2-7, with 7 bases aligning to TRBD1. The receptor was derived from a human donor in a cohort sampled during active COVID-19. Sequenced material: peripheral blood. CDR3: CASGRGTVGEQYF. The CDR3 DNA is TGTGCCAGCGGGCGTGGGACAGTAGGGGAGCAGTACTTC.